This T cell receptor (beta chain) came from a study of graft-versus-host responses after intestinal transplantation. Study in general: Following induction with anti-thymocyte globulin, all recipients were given tacrolimus and steroids for three to four years. Study results and limitations: Early post-transplant HvG declines tracked with peak circulating GvH clone levels. Some GvH clones appeared in ileal mucosa or blood before recipient bone marrow.

Profiled with immunoSEQ multiplex PCR; TCRdb holds only in-frame clones, not every one. The sample lists roughly 56,000 clones; about 90% were seen once. CDR1 and CDR2 from the germline V gene are MDHEN and SYDVKM. The CDR3 contains 15 residues. V lost 6 bases and J 3 bases, leaving 17 bases between the germline ends. With respect to this clone: The target antigen is unknown.

The gene calls are TRBV28 and TRBJ1-2; D may be TRBD1 (5 bases). Material: PBMCs, obtained approximately four months after intestinal transplantation. The sequence was obtained from a human patient who received an intestinal transplant, so some T cells may come from the graft donor. CDR3 in amino acids: CASSPFWGGDYGYTF. The DNA for the CDR3 is TGTGCCAGCAGCCCGTTTTGGGGCGGGGACTATGGCTACACCTTC.